Shown below are 24 T cell receptor beta chains from a single sample sequenced in a study of shared clonotypes between healthy human individuals. The repertoire was sequenced with immunoSEQ multiplex PCR; TCRdb's copy has only in-frame clones and lacks some. The sample has approximately 600,000 clones; around 95% are singletons. As defined, naive CD8 cells were CD45RO-negative and positively selected for CCR7, with terminally differentiated effector memory CD45RA+ cells excluded. Sequenced input: naive CD8+ T cells sorted from blood. The receptors originated from a woman in her twenties or thirties in good health.

This chain uses TRBV18 with TRBJ1-5; 8 bases match TRBD1. V was pared by 2 bases and J by 7 bases, with 4 bases of the junction left unmatched. CDR1 KGHSH and CDR2 LQKENI come from the germline V gene. The CDR3 has 14 amino acids. CDR3 in DNA: TGTGCCAGCTCACCAACAGGGGGTGAACAGCCCCAGCATTTT. This sequence encodes CASSPTGGEQPQHF.

The chain links TRBV2 to TRBJ2-3; either TRBD1 or TRBD2 may supply D (5 bases each). Germline-derived CDR1 and CDR2 are SNHLY and FYNNEI. Deletions cut 8 bases from V and 5 bases from J, with 11 bases between. The CDR3 runs 12 residues. DNA for the CDR3: TGTGCCAGCCGGGAAAGGGGAGATACGCAGTATTTT. This encodes CASRERGDTQYF.

The CDR3 bases are TGTGCCAGCAGTCAGGGACGCCCCGGGGAGCTGTTTTTT. Translation gives CASSQGRPGELFF. This chain joins TRBV7-7 and TRBJ2-2, with D perhaps given as TRBD1 or TRBD2 (5 bases each). This CDR3 has 13 residues. The germline V gene encodes CDR1 SSHAT and CDR2 FNYEAQ (reference sequence). With 6 bases removed from V and 6 bases from J, the gap between germline ends came to 11 bases.

The chain recombines TRBV10-3 with TRBJ2-2; D is uncertain. This CDR3 comprises 11 residues. V was cut by 4 bases and J by 5 bases, with 2 bases left in between. Germline values: CDR1 ENHRY, CDR2 SYGVKD. Here the CDR3 DNA reads TGTGCCATCAGTGCTACCGGGGAGCTGTTTTTT. This translates into CAISATGELFF.

This rearrangement joins TRBV6-5 to TRBJ1-1; TRBD1 is a possible D gene (5 bases). Germline CDR1 MNHEY, CDR2 SVGAGI. The V gene lost 2 bases and the J gene lost 3 bases, with 10 bases spanning the gap. This CDR3 has 14 amino acids. The CDR3 protein is CASSYVREHTEAFF. The CDR3 nucleotides are TGTGCCAGCAGTTACGTCAGGGAACACACTGAAGCTTTCTTT.

The chain links TRBV5-4 to TRBJ2-2, with 10 bases aligning to TRBD2. Germline loops: CDR1 SGHNT, CDR2 YYREEE (reference sequence). The CDR3 totals 16 residues. V dropped 4 bases and J dropped 3; count of bases not matched to a gene: 6. Written as DNA, the CDR3 is TGTGCCAGCAGCCTCTTAGCGGGAGGCCACACCGGGGAGCTGTTTTTT. Protein: CASSLLAGGHTGELFF.

The chain links TRBV28 to TRBJ2-7; TRBD2 agrees at 14 bases. Losses at the gene ends were 1 base for V and 6 bases for J; bases not matched to a gene: 8. CDR3 length: 17 residues. Germline V gene data show CDR1 as MDHEN and CDR2 as SYDVKM. DNA of the CDR3: TGTGCCAGCAGTTTATCGACTAGCGGGAGGGCCTCGCTCGAGCAGTACTTC. It yields the protein CASSLSTSGRASLEQYF.

This chain links TRBV13 with TRBJ2-7; TRBD1 aligns across 11 bases. Trimming at V came to 5 bases and at J to 6 bases, leaving 9 bases not matched to a gene. Germline CDR1 and CDR2: PRHDT and FYEKMQ (reference sequence). The CDR3 contains 15 residues. CDR3 sequence (DNA): TGTGCCAGCAGCCAGGCCGGGACAGGGGGGCTCGAGCAGTACTTC. This sequence encodes CASSQAGTGGLEQYF.

The chain employs TRBV6-5 and TRBJ2-2; D gene unclear. The CDR3 is 14 amino acids. Trimming removed 0 bases at V and 4 bases at J, with 6 bases between. The germline CDR1 and CDR2 sequences are MNHEY and SVGAGI. For the CDR3, the DNA is TGTGCCAGCAGTTACTCGGGGATCACCGGGGAGCTGTTTTTT. As protein: CASSYSGITGELFF.

The chain employs TRBV7-6 and TRBJ2-5; the match to TRBD1 covers 7 bases. V shed 3 bases and J 0 bases; nucleotides not matched to a gene: 4. Germline V gene sequence: CDR1 SGHVS, CDR2 FNYEAQ. CDR3 length: 15 amino acids. CDR3: CASSLVDRDQETQYF. The CDR3 nucleotides read TGTGCCAGCAGCTTGGTCGACAGGGACCAAGAGACCCAGTACTTC.

The V and J genes are TRBV27 and TRBJ2-3; a weak D match, TRBD2 (6 bases). V was cut by 6 bases and J by 3 bases, with 16 bases left in between. The CDR3 consists of 15 residues. Germline assignment: CDR1 MNHEY and CDR2 SMNVEV (reference sequence). CDR3 coding DNA: TGTGCCAGCAGCGACCCCCAGGCGGGAACAGATACGCAGTATTTT. Amino acid sequence: CASSDPQAGTDTQYF.

This chain links TRBV27 with TRBJ1-5; a possible D gene is TRBD1 (5 bases). The germline V and J ends were trimmed by 5 bases and 5 bases, with 13 bases remaining between them. Germline V gene sequence: CDR1 MNHEY, CDR2 SMNVEV (reference sequence). The CDR3 is 14 amino acids. CDR3 loop: CASSPPGFDQPQHF. CDR3 in DNA: TGTGCCAGCAGTCCCCCAGGGTTTGATCAGCCCCAGCATTTT.

This chain connects TRBV5-6 to TRBJ2-1, with 8 bases identical to TRBD1. The CDR3 spans 15 residues. Germline loops: CDR1 SGHDT, CDR2 YYEEEE. Germline trimming cut 5 bases from V and 5 bases from J; bases unmatched to any gene: 9. The CDR3 DNA is TGTGCCAGCAGTCCCGCCGGACAGGGACACAATGAGCAGTTCTTC. Its protein is CASSPAGQGHNEQFF.

This clone has just one count. J is TRBJ2-2 and V is TRBV4-1; 13 bases agree with TRBD2. CDR3 size: 16 residues. The V gene's germline CDR1 is MGHRA and CDR2 YSYEKL. Trimming cost V 3 bases and J 7 bases; bases outside gene matches: 5. The chain's CDR3 is CASSHGLAGEIGELFF. The CDR3 region has the DNA TGCGCCAGCAGCCACGGACTAGCGGGAGAGATCGGGGAGCTGTTTTTT.

This sequence joins TRBV28 and TRBJ2-2, with 12 positions matching TRBD2. Unmatched junction bases numbered 14, after V lost 5 bases and J lost 7 bases. The CDR3 length is 18 residues. Germline V lookup: CDR1 MDHEN, CDR2 SYDVKM. CDR3 sequence reads: CASSLQGLAGRWGGELFF. The CDR3 DNA reads TGTGCCAGCAGTCTACAAGGACTAGCGGGGAGGTGGGGCGGGGAGCTGTTTTTT.

In nucleotides, the CDR3 is TGTGCCAGCAGCCCCCCCACGGGGCGGATGAACACTGAAGCTTTCTTT. It specifies CASSPPTGRMNTEAFF. The rearrangement links TRBV7-9 to TRBJ1-1; perhaps TRBD1 as D (5 bases). The CDR3 has 16 amino acids. Germline assignment: CDR1 SEHNR and CDR2 FQNEAQ (reference sequence). Trimming stripped 5 bases from V and 0 bases from J, with 16 bases between.

V gene TRBV20-1 combines with J gene TRBJ1-2; D is unclear. CDR1 is DFQATT and CDR2 is SNEGSKA in the germline V gene (reference sequence). This CDR3 is built from 11 residues. V was pared by 4 bases and J by 5 bases, with 8 bases between. The CDR3 DNA reads as TGCAGTGCTACCCGGGGATATGGCTACACCTTC. Translated: CSATRGYGYTF.

The J gene is TRBJ2-1, the V gene TRBV11-2; TRBD2 might be the D (6 bases). The CDR3 loop spans 15 amino acids. V lost 4 bases and J 0 bases, leaving 10 bases between the germline ends. CDR1 and CDR2 (germline): SGHAT, FQNNGV. The CDR3 region has the DNA TGTGCCAGCAGCTCGCCTAGCGCCTCCTACAATGAGCAGTTCTTC. It is translated as CASSSPSASYNEQFF. Variable domain in full (rest from reference TRBV11-2 and TRBJ2-1): EAGVAQSPRYKIIEKRQSVAFWCNPISGHATLYWYQQILGQGPKLLIQFQNNGVVDDSQLPKDRFSAERLKGVDSTLKIQPAKLEDSAVYLCASSSPSASYNEQFFGPGTRLTVL.

V and J are TRBV13 and TRBJ2-3; 11 bases agree with TRBD1. Germline V gene sequence: CDR1 PRHDT, CDR2 FYEKMQ (reference sequence). Germline trimming cut 4 bases from V and 6 bases from J; bases unmatched to any gene: 9. The CDR3 covers 16 residues. Here the CDR3 reads CASSSAPGTGGDTQYF. DNA for the CDR3: TGTGCCAGCAGCTCGGCCCCCGGGACAGGGGGGGATACGCAGTATTTT. Looking up the rest from reference TRBV13 and TRBJ2-3 gives the full variable domain: AAGVIQSPRHLIKEKRETATLKCYPIPRHDTVYWYQQGPGQDPQFLISFYEKMQSDKGSIPDRFSAQQFSDYHSELNMSSLELGDSALYFCASSSAPGTGGDTQYFGPGTRLTVL.

The sample holds one count of this clone. This chain joins TRBV6-1 and TRBJ2-5; 8 nucleotides align to TRBD1. The CDR3 consists of 15 residues. Germline CDR1 is MNHNS and CDR2 is SASEGT. With V trimmed by 6 bases and J by 5 bases, 11 bases remained unmatched. CDR3 loop: CASRPGQGAAETQYF. CDR3 nucleotide sequence: TGTGCCAGCAGACCCGGACAGGGTGCGGCGGAGACCCAGTACTTC.

This clone was detected once. The chain carries TRBV11-3 and TRBJ2-1, with D possibly matching TRBD1 (6 bases). The germline CDR1 and CDR2 sequences are SGHNT and YENEEA. V was pared by 4 bases and J by 0 bases, with 10 bases between. There are 15 residues in the CDR3. CDR3 sequence reads: CASSSTGSSYNEQFF. CDR3 coding DNA: TGTGCCAGCAGCTCAACAGGGTCCTCCTACAATGAGCAGTTCTTC. The full variable domain, its missing parts supplied by reference TRBV11-3 and TRBJ2-1, is EAGVVQSPRYKIIEKKQPVAFWCNPISGHNTLYWYLQNLGQGPELLIRYENEEAVDDSQLPKDRFSAERLKGVDSTLKIQPAELGDSAVYLCASSSTGSSYNEQFFGPGTRLTVL.

The chain is built from TRBV9 and TRBJ1-2, with D tentatively TRBD1 (5 bases). The CDR3 is 15 amino acids. V lost 3 bases, J lost 4 bases, and 16 bases lay in between. CDR1 and CDR2 from the germline V gene are SGDLS and YYNGEE. CDR3 sequence (DNA): TGTGCCAGCAGCGCCACGGGGGTCCCTAGCTATGGCTACACCTTC. Its protein is CASSATGVPSYGYTF.

The gene calls are TRBV4-1 and TRBJ2-7; TRBD2 might be the D (5 bases). The germline gives CDR1 MGHRA, CDR2 YSYEKL. The V end lost 1 base, the J end lost 0 bases, and 16 bases lay between the germline ends. The CDR3 spans 17 residues. The CDR3 loop is CASSQVGSGSPSYEQYF. CDR3 DNA: TGCGCCAGCAGCCAAGTTGGGTCGGGGAGCCCCTCCTACGAGCAGTACTTC.

V and J are TRBV4-1 and TRBJ1-5; D gene unclear. The CDR3 loop spans 14 amino acids. From germline, CDR1 is MGHRA and CDR2 YSYEKL. Trimming shortened V by 4 bases and J by 1 base, and 8 bases separated the two germline ends. In DNA, the CDR3 is TGCGCCAGCAGCCCCTCAGAGAGCAATCAGCCCCAGCATTTT. Translated: CASSPSESNQPQHF.